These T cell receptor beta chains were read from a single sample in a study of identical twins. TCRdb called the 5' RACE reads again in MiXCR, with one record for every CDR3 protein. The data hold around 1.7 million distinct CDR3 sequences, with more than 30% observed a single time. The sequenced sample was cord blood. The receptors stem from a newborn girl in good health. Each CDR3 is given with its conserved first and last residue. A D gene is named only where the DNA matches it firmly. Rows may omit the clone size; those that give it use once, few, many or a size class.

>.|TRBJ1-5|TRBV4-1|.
TGCGCCAGCAGCCAAGGGACCCCTTATAGCAATCAGCCCCAGCATTTT
CASSQGTPYSNQPQHF
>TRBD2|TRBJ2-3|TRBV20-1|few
TGCAGTGCTATTAGGACTAGCGGCACAGATACGCAGTATTTT
CSAIRTSGTDTQYF
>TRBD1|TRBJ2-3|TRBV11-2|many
TGTGCCAGCAGCCCCCGCAGGGGGCGGGTTGCAGATACGCAGTATTTT
CASSPRRGRVADTQYF
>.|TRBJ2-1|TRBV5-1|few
TGCGCCAGCAGGTGGGGGGGCGACAATGAGCAGTTCTTC
CASRWGGDNEQFF
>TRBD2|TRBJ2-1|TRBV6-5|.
TGTGCCGTGGGACTAGCGGGAGATCAAGAGACCCAGTTCTTC
CAVGLAGDQETQFF
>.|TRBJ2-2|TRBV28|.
TGTGCCAGCACCATTTTCGGGACGGGTAACACCGGGGAGCTGTTTTTT
CASTIFGTGNTGELFF
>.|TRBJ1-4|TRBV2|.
TGTGCCAGCGGAGGCCGGGGCGGATATGAAAAACTGTTTTTT
CASGGRGGYEKLFF
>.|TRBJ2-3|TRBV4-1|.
TGCGCCAGCAGCCACGACACGGCAGATACGCAGTATTTT
CASSHDTADTQYF
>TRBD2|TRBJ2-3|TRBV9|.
TGTGCCAGCAGCCCTAGCGGGAGTCAGGGGGCAGATACGCAGTATTTT
CASSPSGSQGADTQYF
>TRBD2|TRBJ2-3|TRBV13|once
TGTGCCAGCATTCTTCCAAGCGGGGGCACAGATACGCAGTATTTT
CASILPSGGTDTQYF
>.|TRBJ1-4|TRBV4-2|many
TGTGCCAGCAGCCCGATGGGCGCTAATGAAAAACTGTTTTTT
CASSPMGANEKLFF
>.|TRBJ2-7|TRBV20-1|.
TGCAGTGCTAGCGCCGGACCCCACGAGCAGTACTTC
CSASAGPHEQYF
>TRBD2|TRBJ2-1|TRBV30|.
TGTGCCTGGAGTGTAGGCGGGGGGCGCAATGAGCAGTTCTTC
CAWSVGGGRNEQFF
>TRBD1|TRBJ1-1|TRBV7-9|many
TGTGCCAGCAGCTTAGCGGCAGGGGGCACTGAAGCTTTCTTT
CASSLAAGGTEAFF
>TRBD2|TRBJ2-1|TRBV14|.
TGTGCCAGCAGCCCCACTAGCGGGGCCATGGGTGAGCAGTTCTTC
CASSPTSGAMGEQFF
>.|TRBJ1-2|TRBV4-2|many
TGTGCCAGCAGCCAAGAAAGGGGCCTCTCTAACTATGGCTACACCTTC
CASSQERGLSNYGYTF
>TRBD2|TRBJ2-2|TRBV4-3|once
TGCGCCAGCAGCCGCCTACTAGCGGGAGGGAACACCGGGGAGCTGTTTTTT
CASSRLLAGGNTGELFF
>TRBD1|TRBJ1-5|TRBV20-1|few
TGCAGTGCGCGACAGGGAGAGGGCAATCAGCCCCAGCATTTT
CSARQGEGNQPQHF
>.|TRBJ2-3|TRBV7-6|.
TGTGCCAGCAGCTTAGCGACTAGTACCACAGATACGCAGTATTTT
CASSLATSTTDTQYF
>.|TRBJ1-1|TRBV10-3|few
TGTGCCATCAGTGGGGGTTTGGGCACTGAAGCTTTCTTT
CAISGGLGTEAFF
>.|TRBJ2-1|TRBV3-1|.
TGTGCCAGCAGCCAAGATCGGGGGATAACGGGTGAGCAGTTATTC
CASSQDRGITGEQLF
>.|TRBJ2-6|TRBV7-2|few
TGTGCCAGCAGCAAATCTTCTGGGGCCAACGTCCTGACTTTC
CASSKSSGANVLTF
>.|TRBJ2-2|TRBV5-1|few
TGCGCCAGCAGCTTGGCGGCAGTCTGGACCGGGGAGCTGTTTTTT
CASSLAAVWTGELFF